These T cell receptor beta chains were read from a single sample in a study of T cell responses to AZD1222 COVID-19 vaccine. Data came from immunoSEQ multiplex PCR; TCRdb stores just in-frame clones and leaves some out. Here the sample spans about 50,000 clones, approximately 83% being singletons. The sample consisted of peripheral blood, taken on day 0 of AZD1222 vaccination. The receptors come from an adult in good health. CDR3s include the opening cysteine and the closing phenylalanine or tryptophan. A D gene is named only where the DNA matches it firmly. Size tells how often a clone was seen (once, few, many) or the class of an expanded clone, and some rows leave it out.

j_call: TRBJ2-3; clone_size: NA; v_call: TRBV18; d_call: NA; cdr3_aa: CASSPQQGSTDTQYF; cdr3_nt: TGTGCCAGCTCACCCCAACAGGGTAGTACGGATACGCAGTATTTT
j_call: TRBJ1-5; clone_size: NA; v_call: TRBV7-9; d_call: TRBD1; cdr3_aa: CASSLSGDRGLQPQHF; cdr3_nt: TGTGCCAGCAGCTTATCCGGAGACAGGGGGCTTCAGCCCCAGCATTTT
j_call: TRBJ1-2; clone_size: NA; v_call: TRBV28; d_call: TRBD1; cdr3_aa: CASNRDRANYGYTF; cdr3_nt: TGTGCCAGCAATCGGGACAGGGCTAACTATGGCTACACCTTC
j_call: TRBJ1-1; clone_size: once; v_call: TRBV30; d_call: TRBD1; cdr3_aa: CAWGGGAEAFF; cdr3_nt: TGTGCCTGGGGAGGGGGCGCTGAAGCTTTCTTT
j_call: TRBJ1-3; clone_size: NA; v_call: TRBV5-4; d_call: NA; cdr3_aa: CASSLEDSFGPYSGNTIYF; cdr3_nt: TGTGCCAGCAGCTTGGAGGATTCCTTTGGCCCCTACTCTGGAAACACCATATATTTT
j_call: TRBJ2-7; clone_size: NA; v_call: TRBV2; d_call: TRBD1; cdr3_aa: CASTHRTGNDEQYF; cdr3_nt: TGTGCCAGCACCCATAGGACAGGGAACGACGAGCAGTACTTC
j_call: TRBJ2-5; clone_size: NA; v_call: TRBV19; d_call: TRBD2; cdr3_aa: CASSLADTAETQYF; cdr3_nt: TGTGCCAGTAGCCTAGCGGACACGGCAGAGACCCAGTACTTC
j_call: TRBJ2-5; clone_size: NA; v_call: TRBV5-1; d_call: NA; cdr3_aa: CASSPSRIETQYF; cdr3_nt: TGCGCCAGCAGCCCGTCCAGGATAGAGACCCAGTACTTC
j_call: TRBJ1-5; clone_size: NA; v_call: TRBV10-2; d_call: NA; cdr3_aa: CASSESGPNQPQHF; cdr3_nt: TGCGCCAGCAGTGAGTCAGGGCCGAATCAGCCCCAGCATTTT
j_call: TRBJ2-7; clone_size: once; v_call: TRBV3-1/TRBV3-2; d_call: TRBD2; cdr3_aa: CASSQDGGGAYEQYF; cdr3_nt: TGTGCCAGCAGCCAAGATGGCGGGGGGGCCTACGAGCAGTACTTC
j_call: TRBJ1-2; clone_size: NA; v_call: TRBV5-4; d_call: TRBD1; cdr3_aa: CASSSTGGGYGYTF; cdr3_nt: TGTGCCAGCAGTTCAACAGGGGGCGGGTATGGCTACACCTTC
j_call: TRBJ1-5; clone_size: NA; v_call: TRBV6-2/TRBV6-3; d_call: NA; cdr3_aa: CASSPRGQPQHF; cdr3_nt: TGTGCCAGCAGCCCACGAGGGCAGCCCCAGCATTTT
j_call: TRBJ2-7; clone_size: NA; v_call: TRBV5-1; d_call: TRBD1; cdr3_aa: CASSLVPRDRVHEQYF; cdr3_nt: TGCGCCAGCAGCTTGGTCCCACGGGACAGGGTCCACGAGCAGTACTTC
j_call: TRBJ1-2; clone_size: NA; v_call: TRBV3-1/TRBV3-2; d_call: NA; cdr3_aa: CASSQDPGGRYYGYTF; cdr3_nt: TGTGCCAGCAGCCAAGATCCCGGGGGCAGATACTATGGCTACACCTTC
j_call: TRBJ1-2; clone_size: NA; v_call: TRBV6-6; d_call: TRBD1; cdr3_aa: CASRNDRDSSGYTF; cdr3_nt: TGTGCCAGCAGAAATGACAGGGACTCTTCTGGCTACACCTTC
j_call: TRBJ1-6; clone_size: NA; v_call: TRBV19; d_call: NA; cdr3_aa: CASSIGRAENSPLHF; cdr3_nt: TGTGCCAGTAGTATTGGCAGGGCGGAAAATTCACCCCTCCACTTT
j_call: TRBJ1-3; clone_size: NA; v_call: TRBV7-6; d_call: NA; cdr3_aa: CASSEDQGTGNTIYF; cdr3_nt: TGTGCCAGCAGCGAAGACCAGGGGACTGGAAACACCATATATTTT
j_call: TRBJ1-4; clone_size: NA; v_call: TRBV5-1; d_call: TRBD1; cdr3_aa: CASSRGTGATEKLFF; cdr3_nt: TGCGCCAGCAGCAGGGGGACAGGGGCGACTGAAAAACTGTTTTTT
j_call: TRBJ2-7; clone_size: NA; v_call: TRBV10-1; d_call: NA; cdr3_aa: CASSPGPYYEQYF; cdr3_nt: TGCGCCAGCAGTCCCGGCCCCTACTACGAGCAGTACTTC
j_call: TRBJ1-2; clone_size: NA; v_call: TRBV10-2; d_call: NA; cdr3_aa: CASSENRVLSDYGYTF; cdr3_nt: TGCGCCAGCAGTGAAAACAGGGTACTAAGCGACTATGGCTACACCTTC
j_call: TRBJ2-1; clone_size: NA; v_call: TRBV4-2; d_call: TRBD2; cdr3_aa: CASSQVAGGISSYNEQFF; cdr3_nt: TGTGCCAGCAGCCAAGTAGCGGGGGGGATATCATCCTACAATGAGCAGTTCTTC
j_call: TRBJ2-6; clone_size: NA; v_call: TRBV3-1/TRBV3-2; d_call: NA; cdr3_aa: CASCPTVGYSGANVLTF; cdr3_nt: TGTGCCAGCTGTCCTACGGTGGGTTACTCTGGGGCCAACGTCCTGACTTTC
j_call: TRBJ2-1; clone_size: NA; v_call: TRBV12-5; d_call: TRBD1; cdr3_aa: CASGLDHGTGSSYNEQFF; cdr3_nt: TGTGCTAGTGGTTTGGACCACGGGACAGGCAGCTCCTACAATGAGCAGTTCTTC
j_call: TRBJ2-6; clone_size: NA; v_call: TRBV19; d_call: TRBD1; cdr3_aa: CASMRTGLPSGANVLTF; cdr3_nt: TGTGCCAGTATGAGGACAGGGCTCCCCTCTGGGGCCAACGTCCTGACTTTC
j_call: TRBJ1-1; clone_size: few; v_call: TRBV6-5; d_call: NA; cdr3_aa: CASSSELNTEAFF; cdr3_nt: TGTGCCAGCAGTTCTGAACTTAACACTGAAGCTTTCTTT
j_call: TRBJ1-3; clone_size: few; v_call: TRBV11-2; d_call: NA; cdr3_aa: CASSLGGSGNTIYF; cdr3_nt: TGTGCCAGCAGCTTAGGAGGCTCTGGAAACACCATATATTTT
j_call: TRBJ2-4; clone_size: NA; v_call: TRBV21-1; d_call: NA; cdr3_aa: CASSKNIQYF; cdr3_nt: TGTGCCAGCAGTAAAAACATTCAGTACTTC
j_call: TRBJ1-5; clone_size: NA; v_call: TRBV3-1/TRBV3-2; d_call: NA; cdr3_aa: CASSQDMGSNQPQHF; cdr3_nt: TGTGCCAGCAGCCAAGATATGGGGAGCAATCAGCCCCAGCATTTT
j_call: TRBJ1-5; clone_size: NA; v_call: TRBV6-1; d_call: NA; cdr3_aa: CASSEIGNQPQHF; cdr3_nt: TGTGCCAGCAGTGAAATAGGGAATCAGCCCCAGCATTTT
j_call: TRBJ1-5; clone_size: NA; v_call: TRBV5-1; d_call: NA; cdr3_aa: CASSLGVNQPQHF; cdr3_nt: TGCGCCAGCAGCTTGGGAGTTAATCAGCCCCAGCATTTT
j_call: TRBJ2-7; clone_size: NA; v_call: TRBV7-9; d_call: TRBD2; cdr3_aa: CASSLVWTSGWGEQYF; cdr3_nt: TGTGCCAGCAGCTTAGTATGGACTAGCGGCTGGGGTGAGCAGTACTTC
j_call: TRBJ2-2; clone_size: few; v_call: TRBV2; d_call: NA; cdr3_aa: CAINRRANTGELFF; cdr3_nt: TGTGCCATCAACCGGCGCGCGAACACCGGGGAGCTGTTTTTT
j_call: TRBJ2-2; clone_size: NA; v_call: TRBV11-3; d_call: TRBD2; cdr3_aa: CASSFERGGLGELFF; cdr3_nt: TGTGCCAGCAGCTTCGAGCGGGGGGGTCTCGGGGAGCTGTTTTTT
j_call: TRBJ1-2; clone_size: NA; v_call: TRBV12-3/TRBV12-4; d_call: NA; cdr3_aa: CASSPLGYGYTF; cdr3_nt: TGTGCCAGCAGTCCGCTAGGATATGGCTACACCTTC
j_call: TRBJ2-1; clone_size: NA; v_call: TRBV2; d_call: TRBD2; cdr3_aa: CASSEAGTSAFF; cdr3_nt: TGTGCCAGCAGTGAAGCGGGGACTAGCGCGTTCTTC
j_call: TRBJ2-3; clone_size: NA; v_call: TRBV10-1; d_call: TRBD2; cdr3_aa: CASSGLAGADTQYF; cdr3_nt: TGCGCCAGCAGCGGACTAGCGGGGGCAGATACGCAGTATTTT
j_call: TRBJ1-6; clone_size: NA; v_call: TRBV28; d_call: NA; cdr3_aa: CASSFPYGGNSPLHF; cdr3_nt: TGTGCCAGCAGTTTCCCGTACGGAGGTAATTCACCCCTCCACTTT
j_call: TRBJ1-6; clone_size: NA; v_call: TRBV27; d_call: NA; cdr3_aa: CASSLSAGRGSPLHF; cdr3_nt: TGTGCCAGCAGTTTATCAGCCGGACGGGGTTCACCCCTCCACTTT
j_call: TRBJ2-5; clone_size: once; v_call: TRBV11-2; d_call: NA; cdr3_aa: CASSSQGLETQYF; cdr3_nt: TGTGCCAGCAGCTCACAGGGACTGGAGACCCAGTACTTC
j_call: TRBJ1-5; clone_size: NA; v_call: TRBV24-1; d_call: NA; cdr3_aa: CATSESGGWNQPQHF; cdr3_nt: TGTGCCACCAGTGAATCCGGGGGGTGGAATCAGCCCCAGCATTTT
j_call: TRBJ2-7; clone_size: NA; v_call: TRBV7-8; d_call: NA; cdr3_aa: CASSLMEWNEQYF; cdr3_nt: TGTGCCAGCAGCTTAATGGAATGGAACGAGCAGTACTTC
j_call: TRBJ2-7; clone_size: NA; v_call: TRBV5-1; d_call: NA; cdr3_aa: CASSLEVGFEQYF; cdr3_nt: TGCGCCAGCAGCTTGGAAGTCGGCTTTGAGCAGTACTTC
j_call: TRBJ2-7; clone_size: once; v_call: TRBV18; d_call: NA; cdr3_aa: CASSPPGRHEQYF; cdr3_nt: TGTGCCAGCTCACCACCGGGGAGACACGAGCAGTACTTC
j_call: TRBJ1-4; clone_size: once; v_call: TRBV11-2; d_call: NA; cdr3_aa: CASRGPGQQRKNEKLFF; cdr3_nt: TGTGCCAGCAGGGGGCCAGGACAGCAAAGAAAAAATGAAAAACTGTTTTTT
j_call: TRBJ1-2; clone_size: NA; v_call: TRBV27; d_call: TRBD1; cdr3_aa: CASRKQGREGYTF; cdr3_nt: TGTGCCAGCAGGAAACAGGGGAGAGAAGGCTACACCTTC
j_call: TRBJ1-1; clone_size: once; v_call: TRBV5-1; d_call: NA; cdr3_aa: CASSLTRNTEAFF; cdr3_nt: TGCGCCAGCAGCTTGACCAGGAACACTGAAGCTTTCTTT
j_call: TRBJ1-1; clone_size: few; v_call: TRBV9; d_call: NA; cdr3_aa: CASSHAGGTEAFF; cdr3_nt: TGTGCCTCGTCCCATGCGGGCGGCACTGAAGCTTTCTTT
j_call: TRBJ2-7; clone_size: NA; v_call: TRBV4-2; d_call: TRBD1; cdr3_aa: CASSLMPAGTGISYEQYF; cdr3_nt: TGTGCCAGCAGCCTAATGCCCGCCGGGACAGGAATCTCCTACGAGCAGTACTTC
j_call: TRBJ2-3; clone_size: NA; v_call: TRBV21-1; d_call: NA; cdr3_aa: CASSRGLAGSTDTQYF; cdr3_nt: TGTGCCAGCAGCCGTGGACTAGCGGGGAGCACAGATACGCAGTATTTT
j_call: TRBJ2-5; clone_size: once; v_call: TRBV10-1; d_call: TRBD2; cdr3_aa: CASRKLREGETQYF; cdr3_nt: TGCGCCAGCAGGAAACTCAGGGAGGGAGAGACCCAGTACTTC
j_call: TRBJ2-7; clone_size: NA; v_call: TRBV4-1; d_call: NA; cdr3_aa: CASSQAWTGAYEQYF; cdr3_nt: TGCGCCAGCAGCCAAGCGTGGACTGGGGCCTACGAGCAGTACTTC
j_call: TRBJ2-3; clone_size: once; v_call: TRBV11-2; d_call: NA; cdr3_aa: CASSLDHLASINTQYF; cdr3_nt: TGTGCCAGCAGCTTAGATCACCTAGCAAGTATAAATACGCAGTATTTT
j_call: TRBJ1-2; clone_size: NA; v_call: TRBV5-1; d_call: NA; cdr3_aa: CASSLGWESNGYTF; cdr3_nt: TGCGCCAGCAGCTTGGGATGGGAATCCAATGGCTACACCTTC
j_call: TRBJ2-5; clone_size: NA; v_call: TRBV20-1; d_call: NA; cdr3_aa: CSAAPQETQYF; cdr3_nt: TGCAGTGCTGCCCCTCAAGAGACCCAGTACTTC
j_call: TRBJ2-7; clone_size: NA; v_call: TRBV24-1; d_call: NA; cdr3_aa: CATSDFRAPYEQYF; cdr3_nt: TGTGCCACCAGTGATTTTAGGGCCCCCTACGAGCAGTACTTC
j_call: TRBJ2-1; clone_size: once; v_call: TRBV14; d_call: NA; cdr3_aa: CASSPTWGEQFF; cdr3_nt: TGTGCCAGCAGCCCTACCTGGGGTGAGCAGTTCTTC
j_call: TRBJ2-6; clone_size: NA; v_call: TRBV6-2/TRBV6-3; d_call: NA; cdr3_aa: CASSSSGGPSWANVLTF; cdr3_nt: TGTGCCAGCAGCTCAAGTGGGGGTCCGTCCTGGGCCAACGTCCTGACTTTC
j_call: TRBJ2-2; clone_size: few; v_call: TRBV14; d_call: TRBD1; cdr3_aa: CASSRTGANTNTGELFF; cdr3_nt: TGTGCCAGCAGCCGTACAGGGGCTAACACGAACACCGGGGAGCTGTTTTTT